A single T cell receptor beta chain is shown here with its context. The V segment lost 0 bases and the J segment 6 bases; nucleotides outside the gene matches: 5. The CDR3 has 14 residues. The germline V gene has CDR1 SGHVS and CDR2 FQNEAQ. The data derive from a study of blood T cell repertoires in COVID-19. Study background: The study drew acute and convalescent COVID-19 samples from the United States, Italy and Spain. The cDNA or gDNA used as material had been derived from T cells, B-cell-depleted T cells, or PBMCs.

Recovered status in Cohort 3 required two negative PCRs, clearance, or symptom resolution. In the original workflow: From reference gene primer amplification, estimates of nucleated cell counts were derived. Profiling relied on immunoSEQ multiplex PCR, and the TCRdb table lists in-frame clones only, not all of them. V and J calls and clone size are given by that table; D and trimming were obtained from the DNA. The table shows nearly 350,000 clones, with over 75% occurring only once. Sequencing was performed on PBMCs or T cells enriched from blood (not recorded which). This chain uses TRBV7-8 with TRBJ2-7, with 7 positions matching TRBD2. The receptor's source is a woman aged 25 to 39 who had recovered from COVID-19. CDR3 DNA: TGTGCCAGCAGCTTAGCTCCGACGGGAGGCGAGCAGTACTTC. Encoded protein: CASSLAPTGGEQYF.